This TCR beta chain was sequenced for a study of shared clonotypes between healthy human individuals. As defined, naive CD8 cells were CD45RO-negative and positively selected for CCR7, with terminally differentiated effector memory CD45RA+ cells excluded. Sequencing was performed with immunoSEQ multiplex PCR; in TCRdb, only in-frame clones are kept and a portion is missing. The repertoire has around 2,000,000 clones, about 94% of them found once; the top ten carry about 1.1%. The source is a man aged 18 to 30 in good health. Input material: naive CD8+ T cells sorted from blood.

CDR3 protein: CASSQGFSEATQYF. In nucleotides, the CDR3 is TGCGCCAGCAGCCAAGGCTTCTCGGAAGCGACGCAGTATTTT. The V gene is TRBV4-1, the J gene TRBJ2-3; D remains ambiguous. The germline CDR1 and CDR2 sequences are MGHRA and YSYEKL. The CDR3 contains 14 residues. The V end was cut by 1 base, the J end by 9 bases, with 14 bases between.